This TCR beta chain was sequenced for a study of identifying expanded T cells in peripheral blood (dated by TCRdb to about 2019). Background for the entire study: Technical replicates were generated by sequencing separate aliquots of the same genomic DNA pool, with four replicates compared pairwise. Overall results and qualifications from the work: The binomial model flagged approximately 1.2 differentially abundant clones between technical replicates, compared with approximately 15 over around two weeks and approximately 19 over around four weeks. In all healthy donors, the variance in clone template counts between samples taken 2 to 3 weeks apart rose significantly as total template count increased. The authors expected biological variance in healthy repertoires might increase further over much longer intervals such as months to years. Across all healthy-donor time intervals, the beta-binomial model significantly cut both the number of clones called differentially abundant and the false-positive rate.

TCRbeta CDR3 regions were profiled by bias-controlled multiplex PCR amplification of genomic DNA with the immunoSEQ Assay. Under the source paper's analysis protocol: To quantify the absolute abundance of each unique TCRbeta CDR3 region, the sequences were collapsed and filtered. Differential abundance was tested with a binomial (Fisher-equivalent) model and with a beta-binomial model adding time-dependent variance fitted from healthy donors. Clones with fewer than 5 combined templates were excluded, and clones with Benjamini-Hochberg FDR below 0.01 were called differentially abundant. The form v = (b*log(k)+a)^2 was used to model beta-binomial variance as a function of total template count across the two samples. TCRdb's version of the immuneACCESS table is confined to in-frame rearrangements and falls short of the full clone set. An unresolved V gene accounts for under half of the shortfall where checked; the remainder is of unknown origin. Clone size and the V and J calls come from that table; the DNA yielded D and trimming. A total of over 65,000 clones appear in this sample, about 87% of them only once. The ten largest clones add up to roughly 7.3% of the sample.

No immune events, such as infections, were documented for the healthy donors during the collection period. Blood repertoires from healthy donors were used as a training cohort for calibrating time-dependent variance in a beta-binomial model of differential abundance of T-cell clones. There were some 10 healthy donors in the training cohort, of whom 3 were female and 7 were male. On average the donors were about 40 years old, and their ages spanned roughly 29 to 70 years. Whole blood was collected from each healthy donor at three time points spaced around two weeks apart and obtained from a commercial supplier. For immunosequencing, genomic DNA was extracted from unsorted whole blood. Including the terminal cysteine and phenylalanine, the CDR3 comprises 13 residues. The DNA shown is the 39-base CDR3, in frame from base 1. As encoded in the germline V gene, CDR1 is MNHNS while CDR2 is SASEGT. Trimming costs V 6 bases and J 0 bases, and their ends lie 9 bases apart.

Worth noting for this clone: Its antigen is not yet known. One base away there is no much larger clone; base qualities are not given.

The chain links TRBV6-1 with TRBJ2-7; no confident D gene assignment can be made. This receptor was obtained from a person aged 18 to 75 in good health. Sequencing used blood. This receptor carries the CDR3 CASRGQLSYEQYF. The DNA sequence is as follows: TGTGCCAGCAGAGGTCAACTCTCCTACGAGCAGTACTTC.